A single sample is the source of the 22 T cell receptor beta chains below, sequenced in a study of blood T cell repertoires in COVID-19. Method: immunoSEQ multiplex PCR; TCRdb's copy keeps in-frame clones and lacks some. The sample records just over 300,000 clones, 89% being singletons. The specimen sequenced was PBMCs or T cells enriched from blood (not recorded which). The receptor set was obtained from a woman between 40 and 50 years old who had recovered from COVID-19.

The V and J genes are TRBV19 and TRBJ1-4; D call uncertain. V lost 3 bases, J lost 1 base, and 15 bases lay in between. Per germline, CDR1 LNHDA and CDR2 SQIVND (reference sequence). This CDR3 spans 17 amino acids. CDR3 nucleotide sequence: TGTGCCAGTAGTATTGAGACGGGGTACGGAACTAATGAAAAACTGTTTTTT. Translation gives CASSIETGYGTNEKLFF.

The V call is TRBV29-1, the J call TRBJ1-4; D call uncertain. The CDR3 consists of 12 residues. Germline V gives CDR1 SQVTM, CDR2 ANQGSEA. The CDR3 reads CSAAGDNEKLFF. The CDR3 bases are TGCAGTGCGGCCGGGGATAATGAAAAACTGTTTTTT.

Details on this clone: This specimen includes other DNA sequences encoding the same CDR3. The V and J genes are TRBV7-3 and TRBJ1-2, with a possible D match to TRBD1 (6 bases). The CDR3 sequence is 13 residues long. Trimming removed 2 bases at V and 2 bases at J, with 6 bases between. Germline CDR1 is SGHTA and CDR2 is FQGTGA. As DNA, the CDR3 is TGTGCCAGCAGCTTAGGGGGCAACTATGGCTACACCTTC. Its protein product is CASSLGGNYGYTF.

The V gene is TRBV19, the J gene TRBJ1-4, with TRBD1 matching over 7 bases. CDR1 LNHDA and CDR2 SQIVND come from the germline V gene (reference sequence). The CDR3 has 13 amino acids. V shed 5 bases, J shed 8 bases, and the junction held 5 bases outside the gene matches. CDR3 coding DNA: TGTGCCAGTAGTGAGGGGGCGAAGGAAAAACTGTTTTTT. Translating gives CASSEGAKEKLFF.

The chain recombines TRBV10-3 with TRBJ2-5, with D perhaps matching TRBD1 (5 bases). The CDR3 contains 13 residues. The germline V gene encodes CDR1 ENHRY and CDR2 SYGVKD. Deletions cut 2 bases from V and 5 bases from J, with 9 bases between. This chain's CDR3 is CAISEGAQETQYF. For the CDR3, the DNA is TGTGCCATCAGTGAGGGGGCCCAGGAGACCCAGTACTTC.

The chain carries TRBV30 and TRBJ2-2, with 12 nucleotides matching TRBD2. CDR3 size: 17 residues. V gave up 0 bases and J gave up 4 bases; unmatched junction bases: 6. Germline V gene data show CDR1 as GTSNPN and CDR2 as SVGIG (reference sequence). The CDR3 spells CAWSVLASGGGTGELFF. CDR3 in DNA: TGTGCCTGGAGTGTACTCGCTAGCGGGGGGGGCACCGGGGAGCTGTTTTTT.

The chain links TRBV7-9 to TRBJ2-1, with D perhaps matching TRBD2 (6 bases). In germline, CDR1 is SEHNR, CDR2 FQNEAQ (reference sequence). The CDR3 is 18 residues long. V lost 4 bases and J lost 0, with 19 bases in between. DNA for the CDR3: TGTGCCAGCAGCTCACGGTCTTCCCGGGACTTCTCCTACAATGAGCAGTTCTTC. Protein product: CASSSRSSRDFSYNEQFF.

V and J are TRBV20-1 and TRBJ2-2; possible D gene TRBD2, 6 bases. Trimming took off 5 bases at V and 6 bases at J, with 7 bases between the two ends. The CDR3 is made up of 11 amino acids. Germline values: CDR1 DFQATT, CDR2 SNEGSKA (reference sequence). CDR3 coding DNA: TGCAGTGCTTGGGGGGCCGGGGAGCTGTTTTTT. Its translation is CSAWGAGELFF.

This chain links TRBV5-4 with TRBJ1-2; D gene unclear. This CDR3 comprises 13 residues. The germline CDR1 and CDR2 sequences are SGHNT and YYREEE (reference sequence). The V end was cut by 4 bases, the J end by 5 bases, with 12 bases between. The CDR3 spells CASSRDREYGYTF. The CDR3 DNA reads TGTGCCAGCAGCCGTGATCGGGAGTATGGCTACACCTTC.

CDR3 DNA: TGTGCCAGCAGCTCAACTTCGAAAAACACCATATATTTT. It is translated as CASSSTSKNTIYF. V gene TRBV11-1 combines with J gene TRBJ1-3; D remains ambiguous. Deletions cut 4 bases from V and 6 bases from J, with 10 bases between. This CDR3 comprises 13 residues. Germline values: CDR1 SGHAT, CDR2 FQDESV (reference sequence). The full variable domain, with the rest looked up from reference TRBV11-1 and TRBJ1-3, is EAEVAQSPRYKITEKSQAVAFWCDPISGHATLYWYRQILGQGPELLVQFQDESVVDDSQLPKDRFSAERLKGVDSTLKIQPAELGDSAMYLCASSSTSKNTIYFGEGSWLTVV.

This rearrangement joins TRBV6-5 to TRBJ1-1, with 9 nucleotides matching TRBD1. CDR1 MNHEY and CDR2 SVGAGI come from the germline V gene. This CDR3 region has 14 residues. V lost 6 bases to trimming and J lost 2 bases; unmatched junction nucleotides: 4. The CDR3 DNA reads as TGTGCCAGCAGCGGACAGGGGCGAAACACTGAAGCTTTCTTT. The encoded protein is CASSGQGRNTEAFF.

This clone was picked up a small number of times. The rearrangement links TRBV12-3 or TRBV12-4 to TRBJ2-7; 7 nucleotides match TRBD1. CDR3 length equals 13 residues. J lost 5 bases, V lost 7 bases, and 8 bases had no gene match. The CDR3 here is CASTPGQFDEQYF. For the CDR3, the DNA is TGTGCCAGCACTCCGGGACAGTTCGACGAGCAGTACTTC.

Written as DNA, the CDR3 is TGTGCCAGCAAACGGCCTCCCGGGGGAGAGCAGTTCTTC. Its translation: CASKRPPGGEQFF. V is TRBV7-2 and J is TRBJ2-1; the D gene is possibly TRBD2 (6 bases). Trimming took off 7 bases at V and 10 bases at J, with 17 bases between the two ends. Germline CDR1 reads SGHTA; CDR2 reads FQGNSA. The CDR3 runs 13 residues.

The genes are TRBV7-2 and TRBJ2-2, with D unclear. The CDR3 sequence is 13 residues long. V was clipped by 5 bases and J by 8 bases, with 12 bases between them. Germline V gene lookup returns CDR1 SGHTA and CDR2 FQGNSA. CDR3 in amino acids: CASSAIRSGELFF. CDR3 nucleotides: TGTGCCAGCAGCGCCATCAGGTCTGGGGAGCTGTTTTTT.

The rearrangement links TRBV2 to TRBJ2-3; D is perhaps TRBD2 (5 bases). The germline V gene encodes CDR1 SNHLY and CDR2 FYNNEI. The CDR3 covers 13 residues. V dropped 4 bases and J dropped 6 bases, with 11 bases sitting between them. CDR3 sequence (DNA): TGTGCCAGCAGTGGGAATGGCGGGGATACGCAGTATTTT. Encoded protein: CASSGNGGDTQYF.

This chain joins TRBV13 and TRBJ2-1, with D possibly being TRBD2 (6 bases). The germline CDR1 and CDR2 sequences are PRHDT and FYEKMQ (reference sequence). Trimming pared 4 bases from V and 6 bases from J, leaving 19 bases between. The length of the CDR3 is 16 residues. CDR3 loop: CASSWPTRLGGNEQFF. The CDR3 region has the DNA TGTGCCAGCAGCTGGCCCACCAGACTAGGCGGCAATGAGCAGTTCTTC.

The chain joins TRBV7-3 to TRBJ2-1, with 13 bases fitting TRBD2. From germline, CDR1 is SGHTA and CDR2 FQGTGA. This CDR3 region has 14 residues. J was trimmed by 15 bases and V by 4 bases; bases with no gene match: 9. As DNA, the CDR3 is TGTGCCAGCAGCTCCGGGACTAGCGGGGCGGCCGCGTTCTTC. This translates into CASSSGTSGAAAFF.

V usage is TRBV7-2 and J usage is TRBJ2-4, with D maybe TRBD2 (5 bases). V lost 6 bases and J lost 3, with 9 bases in between. Germline V CDR1 and CDR2: SGHTA, FQGNSA. The CDR3 totals 13 residues. The CDR3 DNA reads TGTGCCAGCAGAGAGGGTGGCAAAAACATTCAGTACTTC. As protein: CASREGGKNIQYF.

The chain employs TRBV7-2 and TRBJ2-2, with 7 bases that match TRBD1. Germline values: CDR1 SGHTA, CDR2 FQGNSA. The CDR3 is made up of 15 amino acids. Germline trimming cut 1 base from V and 5 bases from J; bases unmatched to any gene: 4. In DNA, the CDR3 is TGTGCCAGCAGCTTAGGGGGACAGCCTACCGGGGAGCTGTTTTTT. Its translation is CASSLGGQPTGELFF.

The rearrangement joins TRBV7-2 to TRBJ1-2; the D gene is possibly TRBD1 (5 bases). There are 17 residues in the CDR3. The V and J ends lost 0 bases and 6 bases respectively, with 20 bases between them. Germline-derived CDR1 and CDR2 are SGHTA and FQGNSA. The CDR3 DNA follows: TGTGCCAGCAGCTTAGCGCTGTCAAGGGGCGCCAGGGATGGCTACACCTTC. Protein product: CASSLALSRGARDGYTF.

This clone was counted once. The rearrangement joins TRBV7-9 to TRBJ2-7, with 11 positions matching TRBD2. The CDR3 extends over 16 amino acids. CDR1 SEHNR and CDR2 FQNEAQ come from the germline V gene (reference sequence). The V gene end was trimmed by 0 bases and the J gene end by 7 bases; junction bases not matched to a gene: 8. The chain's CDR3 is CASSLALAGGPGEQYF. The DNA for the CDR3 is TGTGCCAGCAGCTTAGCCTTAGCGGGAGGGCCGGGAGAGCAGTACTTC.

The chain is built from TRBV12-5 and TRBJ2-3; 12 bases align to TRBD2. V lost 5 bases, J lost 6 bases, and 21 bases stayed unmatched. There are 20 residues in the CDR3. Per germline, CDR1 LGHNT and CDR2 FRNRAP. CDR3 protein: CASGRAVGTSGLQQTDTQYF. In nucleotides, the CDR3 is TGTGCTAGTGGTCGAGCGGTAGGGACTAGCGGGCTACAACAAACCGATACGCAGTATTTT.